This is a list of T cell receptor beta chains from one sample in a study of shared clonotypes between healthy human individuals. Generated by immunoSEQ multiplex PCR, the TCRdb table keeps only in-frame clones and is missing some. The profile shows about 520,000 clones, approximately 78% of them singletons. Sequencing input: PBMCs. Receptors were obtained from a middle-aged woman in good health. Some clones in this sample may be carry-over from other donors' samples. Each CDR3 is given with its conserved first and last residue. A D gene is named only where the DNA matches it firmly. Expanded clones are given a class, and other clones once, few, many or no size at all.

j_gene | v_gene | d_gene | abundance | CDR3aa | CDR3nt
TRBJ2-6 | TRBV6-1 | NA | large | CASSELDFSGANVLTF | TGTGCCAGCAGTGAATTGGACTTCTCTGGGGCCAACGTCCTGACTTTC
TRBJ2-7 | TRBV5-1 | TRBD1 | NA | CASSSFRDRGRVNYEQYF | TGCGCCAGCAGCTCGTTCCGGGACAGGGGGCGAGTAAACTACGAGCAGTACTTC
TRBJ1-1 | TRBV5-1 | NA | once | CASSLVGALGVEAFF | TGCGCCAGCAGCTTGGTAGGGGCGTTAGGGGTTGAAGCTTTCTTT
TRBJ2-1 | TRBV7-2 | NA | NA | CASTPSARAYYNEQFF | TGTGCCAGCACCCCGTCGGCCAGAGCATACTACAATGAGCAGTTCTTC
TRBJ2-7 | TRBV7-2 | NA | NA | CASSLGWENEQYF | TGTGCCAGCAGCTTAGGCTGGGAAAACGAGCAGTACTTC
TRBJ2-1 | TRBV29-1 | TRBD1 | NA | CSAGQGDNEQFF | TGCAGCGCCGGACAGGGGGACAATGAGCAGTTCTTC
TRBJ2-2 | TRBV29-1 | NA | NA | CSTGHEGTGELFF | TGCAGCACGGGACATGAGGGCACCGGGGAGCTGTTTTTT
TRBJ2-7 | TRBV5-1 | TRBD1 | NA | CASSLVPTGDEQYF | TGCGCCAGCAGCCTTGTCCCGACAGGGGACGAGCAGTACTTC
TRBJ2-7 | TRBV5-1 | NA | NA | CASSLGTAGSYEQYF | TGCGCCAGCAGCTTGGGAACGGCGGGGAGTTACGAGCAGTACTTC
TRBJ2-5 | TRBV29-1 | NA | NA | CGGGEGQETQYF | TGCGGAGGGGGGGAGGGCCAAGAGACCCAGTACTTC
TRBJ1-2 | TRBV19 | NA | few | CASSRDNNYGYTF | TGTGCCAGTAGTAGGGACAATAACTATGGCTACACCTTC
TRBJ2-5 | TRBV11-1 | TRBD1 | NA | CASSLAGTAQETQYF | TGTGCCAGCAGCCTAGCCGGGACAGCCCAAGAGACCCAGTACTTC
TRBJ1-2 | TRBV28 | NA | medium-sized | CASSTSYGYTF | TGTGCCAGCAGTACGAGTTATGGCTACACCTTC
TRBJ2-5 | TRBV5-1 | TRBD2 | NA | CASSLDGTSTGLETQYF | TGCGCCAGCAGCTTGGATGGGACTAGCACCGGACTGGAGACCCAGTACTTC
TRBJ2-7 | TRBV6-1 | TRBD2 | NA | CASRTSGSLYEQYF | TGTGCCAGCAGGACTAGCGGGAGTCTTTACGAGCAGTACTTC
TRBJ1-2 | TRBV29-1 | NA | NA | CSAGRGGAEGYTF | TGCAGCGCCGGCCGAGGGGGGGCGGAGGGCTACACCTTC
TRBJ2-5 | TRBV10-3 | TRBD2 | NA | CAISEGTSARETQYF | TGTGCCATCAGTGAGGGGACTAGCGCCCGAGAGACCCAGTACTTC
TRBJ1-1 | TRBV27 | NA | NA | CASSWTSMNTEAFF | TGTGCCAGCAGTTGGACTTCTATGAACACTGAAGCTTTCTTT
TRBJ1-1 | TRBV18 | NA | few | CASSPPGEAFF | TGTGCCAGCTCACCACCCGGCGAAGCTTTCTTT
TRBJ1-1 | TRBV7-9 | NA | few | CASSPPGGDTEAFF | TGTGCCAGCAGCCCCCCCGGGGGGGACACTGAAGCTTTCTTT
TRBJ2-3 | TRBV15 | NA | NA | CATSRGGDTDTQYF | TGTGCCACCAGCAGAGGGGGGGACACAGATACGCAGTATTTT
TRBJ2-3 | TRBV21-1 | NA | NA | CASDRVGREGPDTQYF | TGTGCCAGCGATAGAGTTGGGCGGGAGGGTCCGGATACGCAGTATTTT
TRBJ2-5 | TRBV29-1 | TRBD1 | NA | CSVEESRTGALQETQYF | TGCAGCGTTGAAGAGAGCCGGACAGGGGCACTTCAAGAGACCCAGTACTTC
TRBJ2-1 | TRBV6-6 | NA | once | CASSYDSTLIEQFF | TGTGCCAGCAGTTACGACAGCACCCTCATAGAGCAGTTCTTC
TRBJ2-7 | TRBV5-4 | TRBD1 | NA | CASSPPGQGAYEQYF | TGTGCCAGCAGCCCCCCGGGACAGGGGGCTTACGAGCAGTACTTC
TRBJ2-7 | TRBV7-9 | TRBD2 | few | CASSEGTSGSLGEQYF | TGTGCCAGCAGCGAAGGGACTAGCGGGAGCCTGGGAGAGCAGTACTTC
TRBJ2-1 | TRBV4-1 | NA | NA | CASSQGVAYNEQFF | TGCGCCAGCAGCCAAGGAGTGGCATACAATGAGCAGTTCTTC
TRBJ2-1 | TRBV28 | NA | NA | CASSTYSSYNEQFF | TGTGCCAGCAGTACGTATAGCTCCTACAATGAGCAGTTCTTC
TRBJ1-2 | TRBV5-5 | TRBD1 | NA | CASSFGDRGGFGGYTF | TGTGCCAGCAGCTTTGGGGACAGGGGCGGCTTTGGCGGCTACACCTTC
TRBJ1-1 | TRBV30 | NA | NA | CAWSVTGVDEAFF | TGTGCCTGGAGTGTAACCGGTGTGGATGAAGCTTTCTTT
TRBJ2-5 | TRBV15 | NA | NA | CATSRAPGETQYF | TGTGCCACCAGCAGAGCCCCGGGCGAGACCCAGTACTTC
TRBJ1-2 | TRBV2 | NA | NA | CASSREIDYGYTF | TGTGCCAGCAGCAGGGAGATTGACTATGGCTACACCTTC
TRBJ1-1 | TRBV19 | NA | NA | CASNLNGGTEAFF | TGTGCCAGTAACCTGAATGGGGGGACTGAAGCTTTCTTT
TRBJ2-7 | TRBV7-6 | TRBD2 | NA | CASSQRLAGAMSYEQYF | TGTGCCAGCAGCCAGAGACTAGCGGGAGCGATGTCCTACGAGCAGTACTTC
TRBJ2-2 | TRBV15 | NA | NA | CATSLDPYTGELFF | TGTGCCACCAGCCTAGACCCTTACACCGGGGAGCTGTTTTTT
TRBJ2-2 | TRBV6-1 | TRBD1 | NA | CASGQGKTGELFF | TGTGCCAGCGGACAGGGCAAAACCGGGGAGCTGTTTTTT
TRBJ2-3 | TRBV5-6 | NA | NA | CASSPVAMNTDTQYF | TGTGCCAGCAGCCCGGTCGCGATGAACACAGATACGCAGTATTTT
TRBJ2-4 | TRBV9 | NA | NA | CASSVHGSPKNIQYF | TGTGCCAGCAGCGTTCACGGGAGTCCCAAAAACATTCAGTACTTC